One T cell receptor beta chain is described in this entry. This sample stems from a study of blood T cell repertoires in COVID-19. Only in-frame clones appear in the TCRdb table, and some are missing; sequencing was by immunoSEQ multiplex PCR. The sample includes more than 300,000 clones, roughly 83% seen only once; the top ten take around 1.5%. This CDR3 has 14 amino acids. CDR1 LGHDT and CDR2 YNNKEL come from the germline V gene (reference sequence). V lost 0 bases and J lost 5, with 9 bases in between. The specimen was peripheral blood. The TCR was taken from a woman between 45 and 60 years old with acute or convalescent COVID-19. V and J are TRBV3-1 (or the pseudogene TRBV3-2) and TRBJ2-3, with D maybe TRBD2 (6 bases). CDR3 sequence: CASSQDGGLDTQYF. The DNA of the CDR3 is TGTGCCAGCAGCCAAGATGGAGGGTTAGATACGCAGTATTTT.